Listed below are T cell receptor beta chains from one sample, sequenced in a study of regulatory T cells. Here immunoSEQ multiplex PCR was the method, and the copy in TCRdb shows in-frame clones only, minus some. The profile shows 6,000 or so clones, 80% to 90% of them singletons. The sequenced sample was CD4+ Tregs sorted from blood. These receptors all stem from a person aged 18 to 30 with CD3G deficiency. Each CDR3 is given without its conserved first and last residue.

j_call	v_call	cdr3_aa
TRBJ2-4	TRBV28	ASCGRGAKNIQY
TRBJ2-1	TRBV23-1	ASIGGADLNEQF
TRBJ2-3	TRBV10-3	AIGQERFDTQY
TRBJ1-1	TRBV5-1	ASSLEGGGTEAF
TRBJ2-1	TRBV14	ASSQRSGRANEQF
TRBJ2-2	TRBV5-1	ASSSAGHTGELF
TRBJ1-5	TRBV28	ASSLSAGVGQPQH
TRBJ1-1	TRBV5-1	ASRIQGDLPPF
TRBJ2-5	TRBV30	ACDRGRRETQY
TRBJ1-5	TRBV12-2	ASRLRAEPQH
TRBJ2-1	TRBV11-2	ASSPSWRAEQF
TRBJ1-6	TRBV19	ASSMEGGGNSPLH
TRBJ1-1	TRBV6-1	ASRERGRRTEAF
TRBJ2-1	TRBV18	ASSPLGLSNEQF
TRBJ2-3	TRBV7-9	ASGERGSTDTQY
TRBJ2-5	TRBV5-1	ASSGSGGVRETQY
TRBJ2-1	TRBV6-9	APSRGNEQF
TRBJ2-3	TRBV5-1	ASSLGASGRNTQY
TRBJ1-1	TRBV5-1	ASSLFPGAMNTEAF
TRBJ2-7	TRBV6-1	ASSEVAGRFEQY
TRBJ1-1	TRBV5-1	ASSATTGGGTEAF
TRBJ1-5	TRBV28	ASSLPGQPQH
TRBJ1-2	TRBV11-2	ASSLAAAYGYT
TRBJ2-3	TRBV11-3	ASSFSGLEINTQY
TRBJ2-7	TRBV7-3	ASSFGAGGLYEQY
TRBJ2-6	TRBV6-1	ASSAGWANVLT
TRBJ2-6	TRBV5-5	ASSPQIGGNGANVLT
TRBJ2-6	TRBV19	ASSRDTVPGGANVLT
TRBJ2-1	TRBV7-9	ASSEYPGYEQF
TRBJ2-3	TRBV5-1	ASSFGIAGLDTQY
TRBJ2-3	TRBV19	ASSIGTGADTQY
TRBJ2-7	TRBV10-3	ATARTGRSYEQY
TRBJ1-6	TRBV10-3	AISESSGTGGSPLH
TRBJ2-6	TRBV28	ASSPGDLRLSGANVLT
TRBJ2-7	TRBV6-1	ASSERKSSYEQY
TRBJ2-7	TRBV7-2	ASSTSSGGFYEQY
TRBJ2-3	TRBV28	ASSFTKPTEDTQY
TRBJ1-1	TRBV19	ASMWDPRGTEAF
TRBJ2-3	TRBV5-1	ASSPGKQRDTQY
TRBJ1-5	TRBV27	ASSFQTRSNQPQH
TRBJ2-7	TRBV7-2	ASSLVMGGEQY
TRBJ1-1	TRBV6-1	ASRVEGTGATEAF
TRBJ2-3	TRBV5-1	ASSLASNPGDTQY
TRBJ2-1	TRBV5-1	ASSATSGSGDEQF
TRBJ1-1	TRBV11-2	ASSRGRGNTEAF
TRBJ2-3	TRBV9	ASSVGSSPTDTQY
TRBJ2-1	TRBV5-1	ASSGDGLAGIGVNEQF
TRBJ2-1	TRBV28	ASSGFRTSGRPGEQF
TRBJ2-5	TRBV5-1	ASSWTSTEETQY